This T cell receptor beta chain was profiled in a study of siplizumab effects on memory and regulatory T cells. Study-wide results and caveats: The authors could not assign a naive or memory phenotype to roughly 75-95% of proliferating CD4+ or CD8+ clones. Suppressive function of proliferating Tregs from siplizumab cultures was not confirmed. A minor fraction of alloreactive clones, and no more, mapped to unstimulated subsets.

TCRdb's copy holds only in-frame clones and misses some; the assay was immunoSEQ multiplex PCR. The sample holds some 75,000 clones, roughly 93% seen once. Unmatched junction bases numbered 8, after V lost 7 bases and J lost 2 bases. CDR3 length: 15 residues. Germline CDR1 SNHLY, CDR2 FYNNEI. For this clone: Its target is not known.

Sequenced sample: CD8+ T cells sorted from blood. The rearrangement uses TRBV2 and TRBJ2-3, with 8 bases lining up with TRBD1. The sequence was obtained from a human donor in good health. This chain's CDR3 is CASTGQGSATDTQYF. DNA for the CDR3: TGTGCCAGCACCGGACAGGGCTCCGCCACAGATACGCAGTATTTT.